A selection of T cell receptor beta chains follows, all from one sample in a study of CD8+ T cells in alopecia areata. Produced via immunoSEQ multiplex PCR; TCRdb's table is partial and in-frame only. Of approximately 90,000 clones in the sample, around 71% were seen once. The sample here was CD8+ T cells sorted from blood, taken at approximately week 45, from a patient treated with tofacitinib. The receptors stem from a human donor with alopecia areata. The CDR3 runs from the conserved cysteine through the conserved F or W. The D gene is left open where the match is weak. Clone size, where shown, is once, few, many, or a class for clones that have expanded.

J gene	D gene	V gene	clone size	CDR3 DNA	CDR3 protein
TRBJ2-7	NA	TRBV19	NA	TGTGCCAGTAGTATAGGAGGGGAGCAGTACTTC	CASSIGGEQYF
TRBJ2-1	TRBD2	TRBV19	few	TGTGCCAGTGGTAGCGGGGCAAGCTCCTACAATGAGCAGTTCTTC	CASGSGASSYNEQFF
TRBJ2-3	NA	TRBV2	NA	TGTGCCAGCAGTGAAGCGCTTGAAGGAGGAGAAGATACGCAGTATTTT	CASSEALEGGEDTQYF
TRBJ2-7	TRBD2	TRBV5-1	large	TGCGCCAGCAGCTTGGGGGGGACTAGCGGATCCTACGAGCAGTACTTC	CASSLGGTSGSYEQYF
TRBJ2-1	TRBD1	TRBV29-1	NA	TGCAGCGTTGAAGGAGGGGCGACAGGGATAGACAATGAGCAGTTCTTC	CSVEGGATGIDNEQFF
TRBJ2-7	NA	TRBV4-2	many	TGTGCCAGCAGCCAAGAGGCCCTGAGAGGCGAGCAGTACTTC	CASSQEALRGEQYF
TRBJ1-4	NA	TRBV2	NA	TGTGCCAGCAACACCGGGAACATCGGTGAAAAACTGTTTTTT	CASNTGNIGEKLFF
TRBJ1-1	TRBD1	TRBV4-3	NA	TGCGCCAGCAGCCAATCGTACGACAGGGGAACCACTGAAGCTTTCTTT	CASSQSYDRGTTEAFF
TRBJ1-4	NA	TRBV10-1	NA	TGCGCCAGCAGTGAATCAGGATCGGAGGAAAAACTGTTTTTT	CASSESGSEEKLFF
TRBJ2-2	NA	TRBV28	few	TGTGCCATAGGCAGGGCCGGGGAGCTGTTTTTT	CAIGRAGELFF
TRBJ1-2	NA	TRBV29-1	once	TGCAGCGTTCGAGACTATGGCTACACCTTC	CSVRDYGYTF
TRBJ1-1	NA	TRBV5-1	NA	TGCGCCAGCAGCTTGGCCGTAACAGGAGCGAACACTGAAGCTTTCTTT	CASSLAVTGANTEAFF
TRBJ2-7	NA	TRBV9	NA	TGTGCCAGCAGCCCTCACTTGAGCTCCTACGAGCAGTACTTC	CASSPHLSSYEQYF
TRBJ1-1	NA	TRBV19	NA	TGTGCCAGTAGGGGGGGCATGGGAACTGAAGCTTTCTTT	CASRGGMGTEAFF
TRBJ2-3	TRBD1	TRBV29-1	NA	TGCAGCGTTGGCCCTAGGGACAGTTACACAGATACGCAGTATTTT	CSVGPRDSYTDTQYF
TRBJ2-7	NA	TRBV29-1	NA	TGCAGCGTTGTTCCGGCAGAGACCTACGAGCAGTACTTC	CSVVPAETYEQYF